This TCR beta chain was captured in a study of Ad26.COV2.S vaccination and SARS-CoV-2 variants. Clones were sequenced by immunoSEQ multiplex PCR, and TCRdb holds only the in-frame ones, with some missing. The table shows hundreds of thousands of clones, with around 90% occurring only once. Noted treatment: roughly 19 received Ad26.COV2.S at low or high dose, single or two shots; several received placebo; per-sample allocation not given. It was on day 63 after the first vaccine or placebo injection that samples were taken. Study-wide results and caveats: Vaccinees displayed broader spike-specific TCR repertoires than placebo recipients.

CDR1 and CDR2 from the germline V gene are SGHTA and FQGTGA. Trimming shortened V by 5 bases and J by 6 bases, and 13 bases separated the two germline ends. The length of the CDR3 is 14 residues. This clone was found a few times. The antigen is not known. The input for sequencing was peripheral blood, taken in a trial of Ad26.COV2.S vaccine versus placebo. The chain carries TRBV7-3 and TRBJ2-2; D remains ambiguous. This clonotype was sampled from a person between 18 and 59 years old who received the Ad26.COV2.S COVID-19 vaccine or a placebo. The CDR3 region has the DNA TGTGCCAGCAGCCCCCGAAACGGGCCCGGGGAGCTGTTTTTT. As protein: CASSPRNGPGELFF.